This TCR beta chain was recovered during a study of OX40 agonist ivuxolimab in advanced cancers. Overall study context: Patient treatment consisted of intravenous ivuxolimab administration every 2 weeks at 0.01 to 10 mg/kg. Patients with prior anti-PD-1, anti-PD-L1 or anti-CTLA-4 therapy were eligible; roughly 40% had some.

The V gene end was trimmed by 6 bases and the J gene end by 4 bases; junction bases not matched to a gene: 4. Looked up from germline, CDR1 is PRHDT and CDR2 is FYEKMQ (reference sequence). This CDR3 comprises 14 residues. Only in-frame clones appear in the TCRdb table, and some are missing; sequencing was by immunoSEQ multiplex PCR. The table lists some 80,000 clones, more than 70% of them singletons. Worth noting for this clone: Its antigen is undetermined.

Study-wide results and limits: Mean expanded clone counts were higher in CD8+ than CD4+ T cells. The 0.1-3.0 mg/kg partial responders had among the lowest clonal expansion.

The chain recombines TRBV13 with TRBJ1-1, with 11 nucleotides matching TRBD1. The sequence was obtained from an adult with an advanced solid tumor such as melanoma, head and neck, liver or kidney cancer. The sequencing used CD4+ or CD8+ T cells sorted from blood, collected in a trial of the OX40 agonist ivuxolimab. This CDR3 is CASRPGTGGTEAFF. CDR3 coding DNA: TGTGCCAGCAGGCCCGGGACAGGGGGCACTGAAGCTTTCTTT.